The clone carrying this T cell receptor (beta chain) was observed a handful of times. The data originate from a study of T cells in Graves' hyperthyroidism and ophthalmopathy. The length of the CDR3 is 14 residues. Germline loops: CDR1 LGHNA, CDR2 YSLEER. The V and J ends lost 4 bases and 7 bases respectively, with 11 bases between them. Amplification of TCR beta CDR3 regions used RNA as the template. HTBI primers were employed in a first-round RT-PCR of the TCR CDR3. TCRdb reprocessed the multiplex PCR reads with MiXCR, giving one entry per CDR3 protein. This sample has around 450,000 distinct CDR3 sequences, with roughly 13% found just once.

This TCR came from a woman in her late teens or twenties with Graves' hyperthyroidism. Sequencing was carried out using blood. The gene calls are TRBV4-3 and TRBJ1-6; no reliable D call. This chain's CDR3 is CASSRVTGNSPLHF. In DNA form, the CDR3 reads TGCGCCAGCAGCCGAGTGACGGGAAATTCACCCCTCCACTTT.